These 15 T cell receptor beta chains share one sample of origin, sequenced in a study of identical twins. TCRdb recomputed calls from the 5' RACE reads with MiXCR, one row per CDR3 protein. In the table there are approximately 230,000 distinct CDR3 sequences, around an eighth of which are singletons. The sequenced material came from memory (CD45RO+) T cells sorted from blood. All receptors derive from a woman younger than 35 in good health.

This clonotype was counted a few times. The V and J genes are TRBV9 and TRBJ2-1; D remains ambiguous. The CDR3 is 17 residues long. V lost 0 bases and J lost 0, with 13 bases in between. CDR1 and CDR2 (germline): SGDLS, YYNGEE. In DNA, the CDR3 is TGTGCCAGCAGCGTAGGAGTGGCGTCGGGCTCCTACAATGAGCAGTTCTTC. This encodes CASSVGVASGSYNEQFF.

Ten or more counts support this clonotype. The chain combines TRBV7-8 with TRBJ2-1, with D possibly TRBD1 on 6 matching bases. The CDR3 covers 13 residues. Trimming shortened V by 5 bases and J by 8 bases, and 13 bases separated the two germline ends. The germline V gene encodes CDR1 SGHVS and CDR2 FQNEAQ. CDR3: CASSDYREDEQFF. The DNA of the CDR3 is TGTGCCAGCAGCGACTACAGGGAAGATGAGCAGTTCTTC.

Many counts were recorded for this clonotype. The chain uses TRBV3-1 and TRBJ2-2; D unclear. Germline values: CDR1 LGHDT, CDR2 YNNKEL (reference sequence). The CDR3 runs 13 residues. Trimming shortened V by 3 bases and J by 7 bases, and 9 bases separated the two germline ends. This chain's CDR3 is CASSQAGLGELFF. CDR3 in DNA: TGTGCCAGCAGCCAGGCAGGCCTCGGGGAGCTGTTTTTT.

J is TRBJ2-7 and V is TRBV29-1; 10 bases line up with TRBD2. Germline V gene sequence: CDR1 SQVTM, CDR2 ANQGSEA. The trim removed 4 bases at V and 6 bases at J, leaving 6 bases unmatched. This CDR3 has 13 amino acids. The CDR3 DNA reads as TGCAGCGTTGGGCCTAGCGGGGGATCCGAGCAGTACTTC. Its protein product is CSVGPSGGSEQYF.

This clonotype has more than one count but fewer than ten. This chain uses TRBV5-1 with TRBJ2-1; TRBD1 might be the D (7 bases). The V end lost 4 bases, the J end lost 10 bases, and 18 bases lay between the germline ends. This CDR3 has 14 amino acids. Germline V gives CDR1 SGHRS, CDR2 YFSETQ. The CDR3 here is CASSATGKAGEQFF. In DNA form, the CDR3 reads TGCGCCAGCAGCGCGACAGGGAAGGCGGGAGAGCAGTTCTTC. Based on the CDR3 plus reference TRBV5-1 and TRBJ2-1, the full variable domain is KAGVTQTPRYLIKTRGQQVTLSCSPISGHRSVSWYQQTPGQGLQFLFEYFSETQRNKGNFPGRFSGRQFSNSRSEMNVSTLELGDSALYLCASSATGKAGEQFFGPGTRLTVL.

V gene TRBV9 combines with J gene TRBJ1-1; tentative D call: TRBD1 (6 bases). The ends were cut back, 3 bases at V and 3 bases at J, with 15 bases in the middle. CDR3 length equals 15 residues. Germline values: CDR1 SGDLS, CDR2 YYNGEE. CDR3 in amino acids: CASSASPQGDTEAFF. The CDR3 region has the DNA TGTGCCAGCAGCGCTAGTCCACAGGGTGACACTGAAGCTTTCTTT.

Many counts were recorded for this clonotype. J is TRBJ1-5 and V is TRBV27; D uncertain. This CDR3 is 15 amino acids long. Germline CDR1 reads MNHEY; CDR2 reads SMNVEV (reference sequence). Trimming stripped 3 bases from V and 0 bases from J, with 9 bases between. The chain's CDR3 is CASSFGSNSNQPQHF. The CDR3 nucleotides are TGTGCCAGCAGTTTTGGCAGTAATAGCAATCAGCCCCAGCATTTT.

J is TRBJ2-3 and V is TRBV30; D possibly matches TRBD1 or TRBD2 (5 bases each). V was trimmed by 4 bases and J by 3 bases, leaving 14 bases between them. The length of the CDR3 is 14 residues. The V gene's germline CDR1 is GTSNPN and CDR2 SVGIG (reference sequence). Written as DNA, the CDR3 is TGTGCCTGGACCCTGTTGAGGGGAACAGATACGCAGTATTTT. Translation gives CAWTLLRGTDTQYF.

The chain has TRBV4-1 and TRBJ2-3, with 8 bases that match TRBD2. This CDR3 is built from 20 residues. The V segment lost 1 base and the J segment 4 bases; nucleotides outside the gene matches: 19. CDR1 and CDR2 from the germline V gene are MGHRA and YSYEKL. The CDR3 protein is CASSQGPLAGFSSSPDTQYF. CDR3 sequence (DNA): TGCGCCAGCAGCCAAGGGCCCTTAGCGGGATTTTCGAGTAGCCCAGATACGCAGTATTTT.

This clonotype has only a few counts. The chain combines TRBV9 with TRBJ2-3; D is uncertain. Germline V CDR1 and CDR2: SGDLS, YYNGEE. V dropped 5 bases and J dropped 6 bases, with 13 bases sitting between them. This CDR3 spans 13 amino acids. DNA for the CDR3: TGTGCCAGCAGTTTCTCACCACCGGATACGCAGTATTTT. Translating it yields CASSFSPPDTQYF.

In its sample, this clonotype was seen many times. The chain carries TRBV5-1 and TRBJ2-7; a possible D gene is TRBD2 (5 bases). V lost 2 bases, J lost 6 bases, and 12 bases lay in between. Germline CDR1 SGHRS, CDR2 YFSETQ. CDR3 length equals 13 residues. The CDR3 DNA sequence: TGCGCCAGCAGCTTCGACTGGACTGGCGAGCAGTACTTC. Protein product: CASSFDWTGEQYF.

This clonotype appeared a single time. The rearrangement joins TRBV20-1 to TRBJ2-1; 9 bases align to TRBD2. Germline trimming cut 6 bases from V and 3 bases from J; bases unmatched to any gene: 9. Germline V CDR1 and CDR2: DFQATT, SNEGSKA (reference sequence). The length of the CDR3 is 15 residues. The CDR3 reads CSAPSLAGYYNEQFF. The CDR3 region has the DNA TGCAGTGCACCCTCCCTAGCGGGGTACTACAATGAGCAGTTCTTC.

This clonotype was seen more than once but under ten times. The CDR3 DNA is TGTGCCAGCAGCTTAAGACTCTCCTACGAGCAGTACTTC. Translation: CASSLRLSYEQYF. The chain joins TRBV7-9 to TRBJ2-7; no clear D gene. Germline assignment: CDR1 SEHNR and CDR2 FQNEAQ (reference sequence). V lost 2 bases and J 0 bases, leaving 5 bases between the germline ends. The CDR3 is 13 residues long.

This clonotype has a handful of counts. This sequence joins TRBV12-3 or TRBV12-4 and TRBJ1-2; maybe TRBD1 (5 bases). This CDR3 region has 12 residues. V was cut by 5 bases and J by 9 bases, with 13 bases left in between. CDR3 region: CASSTGLGSYTF. The DNA of the CDR3 is TGTGCCAGCAGTACAGGACTCGGGAGCTACACCTTC.

This clonotype was seen a few times. CDR3 amino acids: CASSGWDSYEQYF. The CDR3, as DNA: TGTGCCAGCAGTGGGTGGGATTCCTACGAGCAGTACTTC. V gene TRBV2 combines with J gene TRBJ2-7; D is undetermined. CDR1 is SNHLY and CDR2 is FYNNEI in the germline V gene. V was trimmed by 4 bases and J by 1 base, leaving 8 bases between them. There are 13 residues in the CDR3.